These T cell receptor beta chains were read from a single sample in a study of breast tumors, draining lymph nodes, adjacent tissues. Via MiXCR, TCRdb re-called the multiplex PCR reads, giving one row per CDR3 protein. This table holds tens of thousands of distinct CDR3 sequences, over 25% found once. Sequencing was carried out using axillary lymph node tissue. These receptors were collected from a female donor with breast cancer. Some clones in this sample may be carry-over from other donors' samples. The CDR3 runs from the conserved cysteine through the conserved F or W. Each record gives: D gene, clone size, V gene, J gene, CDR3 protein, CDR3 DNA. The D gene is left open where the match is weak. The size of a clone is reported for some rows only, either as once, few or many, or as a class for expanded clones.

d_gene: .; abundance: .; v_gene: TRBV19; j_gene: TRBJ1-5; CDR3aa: CASGISDQPQHF; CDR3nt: TGTGCCAGTGGTATTAGTGATCAGCCCCAGCATTTC
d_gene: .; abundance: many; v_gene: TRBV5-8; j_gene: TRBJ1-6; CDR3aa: CASSSFDLGGSPLHF; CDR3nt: TGTGCCAGCAGCAGCTTTGACCTCGGGGGTTCACCCCTCCACTTT
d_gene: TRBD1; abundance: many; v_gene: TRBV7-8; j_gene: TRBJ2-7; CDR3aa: CASSRRTGTGTYEQYF; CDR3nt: TGTGCCAGCAGCCGACGTACCGGGACAGGGACCTACGAGCAGTACTTC
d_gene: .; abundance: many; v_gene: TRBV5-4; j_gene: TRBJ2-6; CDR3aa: CASSPDTGANVLTF; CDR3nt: TGTGCCAGCAGCCCGGATACTGGGGCCAACGTCCTGACTTTC
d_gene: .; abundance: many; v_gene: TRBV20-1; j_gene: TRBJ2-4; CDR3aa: CSARSANIQSF; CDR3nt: TGCAGTGCTCGTAGTGCAAACATTCAGTCCTTC
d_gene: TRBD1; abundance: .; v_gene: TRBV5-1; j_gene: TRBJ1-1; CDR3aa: CASSLSGGTGGTEAFF; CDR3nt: TGCGCCAGCAGCTTGTCAGGGGGCACAGGGGGCACTGAAGCTTTCTTT
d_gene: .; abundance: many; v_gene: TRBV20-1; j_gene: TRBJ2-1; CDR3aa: CSARERPPDEQFF; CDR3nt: TGCAGTGCTAGAGAGCGACCCCCCGATGAGCAGTTCTTC
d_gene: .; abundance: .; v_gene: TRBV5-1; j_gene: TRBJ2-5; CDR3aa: CASSWVEGQDTQYF; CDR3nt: TGCGCCAGCAGCTGGGTTGAGGGCCAAGACACCCAGTACTTC
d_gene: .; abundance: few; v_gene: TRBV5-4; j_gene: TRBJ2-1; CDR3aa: CASTWDRGPPTPSSYNEQFF; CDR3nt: TGTGCCAGCACCTGGGACCGAGGCCCTCCCACACCGAGCTCCTACAATGAGCAGTTCTTC
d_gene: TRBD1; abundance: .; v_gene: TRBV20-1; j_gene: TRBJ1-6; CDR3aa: CSARDGTGRNSPLHF; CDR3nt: TGCAGTGCTAGAGACGGGACAGGAAGGAATTCACCCCTCCACTTT
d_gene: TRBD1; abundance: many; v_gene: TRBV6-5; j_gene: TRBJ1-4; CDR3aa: CASSPDRVGEKLFF; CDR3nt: TGTGCCAGCAGTCCTGACAGGGTTGGGGAAAAACTGTTTTTT
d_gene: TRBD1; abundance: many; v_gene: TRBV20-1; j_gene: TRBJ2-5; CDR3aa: CSARGGQGRQTQYF; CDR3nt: TGCAGTGCTAGGGGGGGACAGGGTCGACAGACCCAGTACTTC
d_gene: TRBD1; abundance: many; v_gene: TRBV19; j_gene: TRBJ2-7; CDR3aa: CASSPRQGAYEQYF; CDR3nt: TGTGCCAGTAGTCCCCGACAGGGAGCCTACGAGCAGTACTTC
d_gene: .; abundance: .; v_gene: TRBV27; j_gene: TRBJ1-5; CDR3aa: CASSLNGGNPQHF; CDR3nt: TGTGCCAGCAGTTTAAATGGTGGGAACCCCCAGCATTTT
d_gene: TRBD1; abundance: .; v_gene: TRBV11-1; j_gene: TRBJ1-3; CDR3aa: CASRGGQGSASSGNTIYF; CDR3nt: TGTGCCAGCAGAGGCGGACAGGGTTCGGCGTCCTCTGGAAACACCATATATTTT
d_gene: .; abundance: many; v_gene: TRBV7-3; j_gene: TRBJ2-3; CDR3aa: CASSPGHSTDTQYF; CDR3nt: TGTGCCAGCAGCCCCGGACACAGCACAGATACGCAGTATTTT
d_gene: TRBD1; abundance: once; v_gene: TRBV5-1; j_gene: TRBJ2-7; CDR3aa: CASTGTVNEQYF; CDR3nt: TGCGCCAGCACCGGGACAGTCAACGAGCAGTACTTC
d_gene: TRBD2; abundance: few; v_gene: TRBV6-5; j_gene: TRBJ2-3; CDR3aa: CASSPGLAGYTDTQYF; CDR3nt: TGTGCCAGCAGTCCCGGACTAGCGGGGTACACAGATACGCAGTATTTT
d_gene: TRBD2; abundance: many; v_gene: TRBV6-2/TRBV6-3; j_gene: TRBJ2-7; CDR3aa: CASSQTSGSYEQYF; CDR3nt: TGTGCCAGCAGTCAAACTAGCGGGAGTTACGAGCAGTACTTC
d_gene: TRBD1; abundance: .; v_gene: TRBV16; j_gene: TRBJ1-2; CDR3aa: CASSHHSRGRVDGYTF; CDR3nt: TGTGCCAGCAGCCATCATTCGAGGGGGCGTGTTGATGGCTACACCTTC
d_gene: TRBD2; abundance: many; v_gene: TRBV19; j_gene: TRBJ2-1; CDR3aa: CASSWTSADYNEQFF; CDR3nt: TGTGCCAGTAGTTGGACTAGCGCTGATTACAATGAGCAGTTCTTC
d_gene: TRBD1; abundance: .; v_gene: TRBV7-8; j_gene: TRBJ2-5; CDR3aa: CASSLETGGRGETQYF; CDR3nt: TGTGCCAGCAGCTTAGAGACAGGGGGCAGGGGGGAGACCCAGTACTTC